One and the same sample provided the 13 T cell receptor beta chains below, sequenced in a study of control samples from healthy donors and cancer patients. Assay used: immunoSEQ multiplex PCR; TCRdb lists only in-frame clones, some missing. The sample has around 160,000 clones; roughly 93% are singletons. The sequencing input was blood. The receptors derive from a man between 18 and 29 years old in good health.

The chain has TRBV28 and TRBJ2-1, with 8 bases that match TRBD2. Germline CDR1 is MDHEN and CDR2 is SYDVKM. V shed 5 bases and J 8 bases; nucleotides not matched to a gene: 8. There are 14 residues in the CDR3. CDR3 nucleotides: TGTGCCAGCAGTCCGTTAGCGGGAAATGATGAGCAGTTCTTC. It yields the protein CASSPLAGNDEQFF.

The CDR3 DNA sequence: TGCGCCAGCAGCTCCCAGCCCCCCCCGGATACGCAGTATTTT. It specifies CASSSQPPPDTQYF. The chain couples TRBV5-1 to TRBJ2-3; D unresolved. The V end lost 3 bases, the J end lost 6 bases, and 14 bases lay between the germline ends. The CDR3 extends over 14 amino acids. Germline loops: CDR1 SGHRS, CDR2 YFSETQ.

The rearrangement joins TRBV27 to TRBJ2-3; 7 bases fit TRBD1. With 5 bases clipped from V and 2 bases from J, the junction kept 7 bases outside the gene matches. The CDR3 consists of 15 residues. The germline V gene has CDR1 MNHEY and CDR2 SMNVEV (reference sequence). The CDR3 is CASSQGQAYTDTQYF. Written as DNA, the CDR3 is TGTGCCAGCAGTCAAGGACAGGCGTACACAGATACGCAGTATTTT.

J is TRBJ2-7 and V is TRBV29-1; no definite D call. Between the trimmed V and J ends, which lost 4 bases and 0 bases, there was a span of 13 bases. The CDR3 covers 14 residues. From germline, CDR1 is SQVTM and CDR2 ANQGSEA. CDR3 loop: CSVGQFPISYEQYF. The CDR3 DNA is TGCAGCGTTGGGCAGTTCCCCATCTCCTACGAGCAGTACTTC.

The chain couples TRBV11-2 to TRBJ2-5; no definite D call. The ends were cut back, 3 bases at V and 5 bases at J, with 16 bases in the middle. The CDR3 totals 15 residues. The germline V gene encodes CDR1 SGHAT and CDR2 FQNNGV. In DNA form, the CDR3 reads TGTGCCAGCAGCTTGTGGGAATTAGGAAGGGAGACCCAGTACTTC. Encoded protein: CASSLWELGRETQYF.

This chain connects TRBV29-1 to TRBJ2-7; D not resolved. Germline CDR1 SQVTM, CDR2 ANQGSEA. Trimming took off 2 bases at V and 2 bases at J, with 4 bases between the two ends. This CDR3 has 11 amino acids. The CDR3 nucleotides read TGCAGCGTTGAATCCGCCTACGAGCAGTACTTC. Its protein is CSVESAYEQYF.

This rearrangement joins TRBV27 to TRBJ2-1, with TRBD2 identical over 10 bases. The CDR3 is 16 residues long. Germline-derived CDR1 and CDR2 are MNHEY and SMNVEV (reference sequence). Trimming removed 5 bases from V and 4 bases from J; junction bases left unmatched: 8. CDR3 amino acids: CASSPMLAGAYNEQFF. The CDR3 coding sequence is TGTGCCAGCAGTCCAATGCTAGCGGGAGCTTACAATGAGCAGTTCTTC.

The V and J genes are TRBV7-3 and TRBJ2-2, with D unclear. CDR1 is SGHTA, CDR2 FQGTGA, per germline. The V and J ends lost 3 bases and 1 base respectively, with 12 bases between them. This CDR3 is 16 amino acids long. The CDR3 is CASSLSRIQNTGELFF. In DNA form, the CDR3 reads TGTGCCAGCAGCTTGTCTAGGATCCAGAACACCGGGGAGCTGTTTTTT. Variable domain in full (rest from reference TRBV7-3 and TRBJ2-2): GAGVSQTPSNKVTEKGKYVELRCDPISGHTALYWYRQSLGQGPEFLIYFQGTGAADDSGLPNDRFFAVRPEGSVSTLKIQRTERGDSAVYLCASSLSRIQNTGELFFGEGSRLTVL.

This clone was found once. The CDR3 here is CASSSSQSPGLAGNEQFF. The CDR3 DNA sequence: TGTGCCAGCAGCTCCTCGCAATCCCCGGGACTAGCGGGAAATGAGCAGTTCTTC. The chain carries TRBV7-6 and TRBJ2-1, with 13 positions matching TRBD2. V lost 4 bases and J lost 7; bases outside the gene matches: 13. The CDR3 contains 18 residues. Germline lookup yields CDR1 SGHVS and CDR2 FNYEAQ.

The chain combines TRBV12-5 with TRBJ1-1, with D possibly matching TRBD1 (5 bases). The CDR3 covers 13 residues. Trimming took 6 bases from V and 4 from J, leaving 12 bases between them. Germline CDR1 is LGHNT and CDR2 is FRNRAP. The CDR3 nucleotides are TGTGCTAGTGGGGCTCCCGGGGCCACTGAAGCTTTCTTT. This sequence encodes CASGAPGATEAFF.

The CDR3 DNA reads TGTGCCAGCAGCCAAGGCGTTTCTGAAGCTTTCTTT. Protein: CASSQGVSEAFF. J is TRBJ1-1 and V is TRBV14; no reliable D call. The V and J ends lost 1 base and 6 bases respectively, with 6 bases between them. The germline V gene has CDR1 SGHDN and CDR2 FVKESK. This CDR3 region has 12 residues.

The V call is TRBV3-1 (or the pseudogene TRBV3-2), the J call TRBJ1-1; possible D gene TRBD1, 5 bases. This CDR3 has 13 amino acids. V was trimmed by 3 bases and J by 7 bases, leaving 12 bases between them. CDR1 is LGHDT, CDR2 YNNKEL, per germline (reference sequence). The CDR3 DNA follows: TGTGCCAGCAGCCAGGGAGGGGAAAGTGAAGCTTTCTTT. Residues: CASSQGGESEAFF.

The rearrangement uses TRBV19 and TRBJ1-5; 8 bases fit TRBD1. V shed 5 bases and J 0 bases; nucleotides not matched to a gene: 12. Germline CDR1 LNHDA, CDR2 SQIVND (reference sequence). This CDR3 comprises 18 residues. Here the CDR3 reads CASSLRGPADYSNQPQHF. DNA for the CDR3: TGTGCCAGTAGTCTCAGGGGGCCCGCAGACTATAGCAATCAGCCCCAGCATTTT.